Included here is one T cell receptor (beta chain) sequence, with context. The antigen it recognizes is unknown. The library was made by the immunoSEQ multiplex PCR assay. TCRbeta CDR3 sequencing was performed by Adaptive Biotechnologies. The source study handled its data this way. Repertoire similarity was assessed with the Chao-modified Jaccard index and with the median clonotype overlap from 200 random subsamples of equal sample size. Similarity analyses used either productive nucleotide sequences or in silico-translated amino acid sequences. Hierarchical clustering with single linkage and t-SNE based on Chao-modified Jaccard distances were applied for the comparison of repertoires. After normalising for sample size, the researchers measured repertoire diversity with the Renyi index across a range of alpha values. Here the immuneACCESS table is served through TCRdb, limited to in-frame sequences with V and J called. Missing clones are a known gap in these copies; in checked studies unresolved V genes cover under half, and the rest lacks a known reason. V, J and clone size are taken as reported in that table, and D and trimming were inferred from the DNA itself. The sample's records list approximately 10,000 clones. The top ten clones comprise about 1.1% of the sample.

The data derive from a study of synovial regulatory T cells in juvenile arthritis (dated by TCRdb to between 2015 and 2017). With regard to the full study: Of the sequenced patients, over five received methotrexate, one received methotrexate plus infliximab, a few were therapy-naive, and one had no treatment information. Effector T cell subsets were also sequenced in this cohort for comparisons, but the Treg dataset alone covers only blood and synovial fluid Treg cells. The study compared the TCRbeta CDR3 repertoires of blood iaTreg cells, other blood Treg cells and synovial fluid Treg cells taken from matched patient samples. Treg and Teff subsets from more than ten JIA patients with active disease were included in the TCR repertoire comparisons.

TCR repertoire donors were about eleven juvenile idiopathic arthritis patients with active disease who had not reached inactive disease, 3 polyarticular and 8 oligoarticular. The median age of the TCR-sequenced patients was about 12 years (range roughly 2.4-25), and their median disease duration was roughly seven years (range 0.2-19.1). The samples used for TCR repertoire analysis were collected at two centres in Italy. Peripheral blood mononuclear cells were isolated using a Histopaque-1077 density gradient and were cryopreserved in approximately 90% FCS with approximately 10% DMSO. The CDR3 goes from the cysteine to the phenylalanine over 10 residues. DNA is not on record. CDR1 MDHEN and CDR2 SYDVKM are derived from the germline V gene. Paper-wide results and their limitations: More CDR3 sequences were shared by synovial Treg cells with iaTreg cells than with other blood Treg cells, and a closer relation was confirmed by Chao-Jaccard similarity. Compared with other blood Treg cells, blood iaTreg cells had lower TCR diversity, a finding consistent with antigen-driven expansion. Across patients, iaTreg TCR repertoires were largely private and overlapped partially with synovial Teff repertoires and blood CPL repertoires.

Input material: Treg cells from blood. In the paper's terms, the cell subset or site label means: remaining (HLA-DR-negative) circulating blood Treg cells. This TCR was sampled from a donor aged 2-29 years with juvenile idiopathic arthritis. The rearrangement joined TRBV28 to TRBJ2-5; the D gene TCRdb calls, TRBD2, cannot be checked with no DNA. The CDR3 loop reads CASIKETQYF.